Each of the 27 T cell receptor beta chains below was sequenced from the same sample in a study of blood T cell repertoires in COVID-19. TCRdb's table, derived via immunoSEQ multiplex PCR, lists solely in-frame clones and lacks some. The data contain approximately 360,000 clones, 90% of them seen just once; the ten biggest clones take up around 6.3%. Sequencing was done on a sample of peripheral blood. These receptors originate from a man between 18 and 35 years old with active or convalescent COVID-19.

J is TRBJ2-3 and V is TRBV25-1; TRBD2 agrees at 8 bases. Germline V lookup: CDR1 MGHDK, CDR2 SYGVNS. CDR3 length: 15 residues. J was trimmed by 2 bases and V by 4 bases; bases with no gene match: 5. CDR3 bases: TGTGCCAGCAGTGCTCTGCGGGGGGACACAGATACGCAGTATTTT. Amino acid sequence: CASSALRGDTDTQYF.

A few counts support this clone. The V and J genes are TRBV7-2 and TRBJ2-7, with D unresolved. The CDR3 is 14 residues long. The germline gives CDR1 SGHTA, CDR2 FQGNSA. V was trimmed by 4 bases and J by 3 bases, leaving 13 bases between them. As DNA, the CDR3 is TGTGCCAGCAGCTCTAGAGCAGAAGGCTACGAGCAGTACTTC. Its translation is CASSSRAEGYEQYF. Using reference TRBV7-2 and TRBJ2-7 for the parts outside the CDR3, the full variable domain is GAGVSQSPSNKVTEKGKDVELRCDPISGHTALYWYRQSLGQGLEFLIYFQGNSAPDKSGLPSDRFSAERTGGSVSTLTIQRTQQEDSAVYLCASSSRAEGYEQYFGPGTRLTVT.

The rearrangement links TRBV18 to TRBJ2-7; the match to TRBD1 covers 9 bases. J gave up 5 bases and V 3 bases, and 8 bases lay outside the gene matches. The germline CDR1 and CDR2 sequences are KGHSH and LQKENI. The CDR3 is 15 amino acids. This CDR3 reads CASSPTGTGLHEQYF. CDR3 DNA: TGTGCCAGCTCACCTACCGGGACAGGGCTCCACGAGCAGTACTTC.

This clone was detected a few times. This chain links TRBV4-1 with TRBJ1-6; D uncertain. CDR3 size: 15 residues. Germline values: CDR1 MGHRA, CDR2 YSYEKL. V was clipped by 1 base and J by 10 bases, with 14 bases between them. The CDR3, as DNA: TGCGCCAGCAGCCAAGGTCACGGTTCTTGGTCACCCCTCCACTTT. Its translation is CASSQGHGSWSPLHF.

J is TRBJ2-3 and V is TRBV24-1, with TRBD2 matching 12 bases. Germline lookup yields CDR1 KGHDR and CDR2 SFDVKD. The V gene end was trimmed by 4 bases and the J gene end by 4 bases; junction bases not matched to a gene: 8. The CDR3 covers 17 residues. This chain's CDR3 is CATSDSRTSGESDTQYF. DNA for the CDR3: TGTGCCACCAGTGACAGTCGGACTAGCGGGGAGTCAGATACGCAGTATTTT.

V usage is TRBV23-1 and J usage is TRBJ2-1, with TRBD1 matching over 9 bases. TRBV23-1 is an ORF, and what it does is uncertain. The V segment lost 3 bases and the J segment 2 bases; nucleotides outside the gene matches: 8. This CDR3 region has 17 residues. DNA of the CDR3: TGCGCCAGCAGTCATATAGGCAGGGACAGGGCCTACAATGAGCAGTTCTTC. It codes for CASSHIGRDRAYNEQFF.

Notes on this clone: A junction end diverges from the germline sequence, so it may reflect a read error. The V gene is TRBV7-9, the J gene TRBJ2-6; tentative D call: TRBD1 (5 bases). There are 15 residues in the CDR3. The germline CDR1 and CDR2 sequences are SEHNR and FQNEAQ (reference sequence). The CDR3 loop is CASSFPLSGANVLTF. In nucleotides, the CDR3 is TGTGCCAGCAGCTTCCCGCTCTCTGGGGCCAACGTGCTGACTTTC.

This clone has a handful of counts. This chain joins TRBV6-5 and TRBJ1-1, with D possibly TRBD1 on 5 matching bases. Deletions cut 6 bases from V and 7 bases from J, with 12 bases between. CDR1 MNHEY and CDR2 SVGAGI come from the germline V gene. The CDR3 is 12 residues long. The CDR3 sequence: CASRRGVLEAFF. The CDR3 coding sequence is TGTGCCAGCAGAAGGGGCGTTCTTGAAGCTTTCTTT.

This clone was picked up one time. The rearrangement uses TRBV6-2 or TRBV6-3 and TRBJ1-6, with 9 bases aligning to TRBD1. The CDR3 is 16 amino acids. The germline CDR1 and CDR2 sequences are MNHEY and SVGEGT. V gave up 4 bases and J gave up 7 bases; unmatched junction bases: 8. CDR3 residues: CASSSKGQGYNSPLHF. The CDR3 DNA reads TGTGCCAGCAGTTCCAAGGGACAGGGCTACAATTCACCCCTCCACTTT.

The J gene is TRBJ1-2, the V gene TRBV5-6; the D gene is possibly TRBD1 (6 bases). V was trimmed by 2 bases and J by 1 base, leaving 15 bases between them. CDR3 length: 16 residues. In germline, CDR1 is SGHDT, CDR2 YYEEEE. The CDR3 reads CASSLFQGRDNYGYTF. As DNA, the CDR3 is TGTGCCAGCAGCTTATTTCAGGGGAGGGATAACTATGGCTACACCTTC.

V usage is TRBV9 and J usage is TRBJ1-6; 9 bases are shared with TRBD1. This CDR3 contains 14 residues. Trimming cost V 5 bases and J 4 bases; bases outside gene matches: 1. Germline-derived CDR1 and CDR2 are SGDLS and YYNGEE. For the CDR3, the DNA is TGTGCCAGCAGGGGACAGGGATATAATTCACCCCTCCACTTT. Translating it yields CASRGQGYNSPLHF.

The rearrangement links TRBV5-1 to TRBJ1-4; 9 nucleotides align to TRBD1. The germline V gene has CDR1 SGHRS and CDR2 YFSETQ. J gave up 4 bases and V 4 bases, and 8 bases lay outside the gene matches. The CDR3 spans 16 residues. The chain's CDR3 is CASSHGPGQGNEKLFF. In DNA, the CDR3 is TGCGCCAGCAGCCATGGGCCGGGACAGGGTAATGAAAAACTGTTTTTT.

The chain carries TRBV19 and TRBJ2-1, with 8 positions matching TRBD2. With 6 bases clipped from V and 0 bases from J, the junction kept 7 bases outside the gene matches. CDR3 length: 16 residues. Germline lookup yields CDR1 LNHDA and CDR2 SQIVND (reference sequence). For the CDR3, the DNA is TGTGCCAGTAGCCGCACTAGCGGAATCTCCTACAATGAGCAGTTCTTC. Its protein is CASSRTSGISYNEQFF.

DNA of the CDR3: TGTGCCAGTAGTAACAGCGGAGGTGAAGCTTTCTTT. This sequence encodes CASSNSGGEAFF. The chain uses TRBV19 and TRBJ1-1, with D unclear. CDR1 is LNHDA, CDR2 SQIVND, per germline (reference sequence). The CDR3 has 12 residues. The V end lost 4 bases, the J end lost 7 bases, and 10 bases lay between the germline ends.

V usage is TRBV4-1 and J usage is TRBJ1-5, with 7 bases lining up with TRBD1. This CDR3 contains 17 residues. Per the germline V gene, CDR1 is MGHRA and CDR2 is YSYEKL. Trimming took 1 base from V and 1 from J; bases not matched to a gene: 7. The CDR3, as DNA: TGCGCCAGCAGCCAAGGGATACAGGGGCGCAGCAATCAGCCCCAGCATTTT. It is translated as CASSQGIQGRSNQPQHF.

The table lists this clone with a count of one. The chain joins TRBV5-8 to TRBJ2-1; 8 nucleotides agree with TRBD1. V was clipped by 4 bases and J by 8 bases; unmatched bases: 5. CDR1 SGHTS and CDR2 YDEGEE come from the germline V gene. The CDR3 spans 13 residues. CDR3 protein: CASSKQGGHEQFF. The CDR3 DNA is TGTGCCAGCAGCAAACAGGGGGGCCATGAGCAGTTCTTC. Full variable domain (remainder filled in from reference TRBV5-8 and TRBJ2-1): EAGVTQSPTHLIKTRGQQATLRCSPISGHTSVYWYQQALGLGLQFLLWYDEGEERNRGNFPPRFSGRQFPNYSSELNVNALELEDSALYLCASSKQGGHEQFFGPGTRLTVL.

This clone was seen a handful of times. The gene calls are TRBV6-5 and TRBJ2-3; D may be TRBD1 (7 bases). With 5 bases removed from V and 4 bases from J, the gap between germline ends came to 16 bases. CDR3 length: 15 amino acids. From germline, CDR1 is MNHEY and CDR2 SVGAGI. CDR3 in amino acids: CASSTQTGRSDTQYF. The CDR3 DNA is TGTGCCAGCAGTACCCAGACAGGGAGGTCAGATACGCAGTATTTT.

The V call is TRBV6-2 or TRBV6-3, the J call TRBJ2-7; 10 bases line up with TRBD2. The CDR3 is 17 amino acids. V lost 2 bases to trimming and J lost 3 bases; unmatched junction nucleotides: 10. Germline assignment: CDR1 MNHEY and CDR2 SVGEGT. The DNA of the CDR3 is TGTGCCAGCAGTTACACCGCTAGCGGGAGTATCCACTACGAGCAGTACTTC. This translates into CASSYTASGSIHYEQYF.

The table lists this clone with a count of one. J is TRBJ2-7 and V is TRBV7-9; D is perhaps TRBD2 (7 bases). Germline CDR1 is SEHNR and CDR2 is FQNEAQ (reference sequence). Between the trimmed V and J ends, which lost 3 bases and 2 bases, there was a span of 20 bases. The CDR3 has 17 residues. The DNA for the CDR3 is TGTGCCAGCAGCTTCTTAGGGGGGGGCGTAGGACCCTACGAGCAGTACTTC. This codes for CASSFLGGGVGPYEQYF. The whole variable domain, filled in from reference TRBV7-9 and TRBJ2-7, reads DTGVSQNPRHKITKRGQNVTFRCDPISEHNRLYWYRQTLGQGPEFLTYFQNEAQLEKSRLLSDRFSAERPKGSFSTLEIQRTEQGDSAMYLCASSFLGGGVGPYEQYFGPGTRLTVT.

V usage is TRBV11-2 and J usage is TRBJ1-6, with D unclear. Trimming removed 2 bases at V and 8 bases at J, with 16 bases between. Germline loops: CDR1 SGHAT, CDR2 FQNNGV. The CDR3 is made up of 16 amino acids. CDR3 nucleotides: TGTGCCAGCAGCTTAAGCTATCAGGAGGTAGATTCACCCCTCCACTTT. This codes for CASSLSYQEVDSPLHF.

V gene TRBV27 combines with J gene TRBJ2-7; weak D call: TRBD2 (5 bases). The CDR3 is made up of 13 amino acids. Germline V gene sequence: CDR1 MNHEY, CDR2 SMNVEV (reference sequence). V shed 8 bases and J shed 3 bases, with 14 bases lying between them. The DNA for the CDR3 is TGTGCCAGCGCCCCAGTGACTAACTACGAGCAGTACTTC. Protein sequence: CASAPVTNYEQYF.

J is TRBJ2-5 and V is TRBV4-1; TRBD1 might be the D (6 bases). Per the germline V gene, CDR1 is MGHRA and CDR2 is YSYEKL. The CDR3 is made up of 15 amino acids. V lost 2 bases, J lost 2 bases, and 12 bases lay in between. CDR3 sequence (DNA): TGCGCCAGCAGCCAACACCGGGACAATCAAGAGACCCAGTACTTC. Its translation: CASSQHRDNQETQYF.

This rearrangement joins TRBV4-3 to TRBJ2-1; 7 positions match TRBD1. The germline gives CDR1 LGHNA, CDR2 YSLEER. V shed 0 bases and J 6 bases; nucleotides not matched to a gene: 11. The CDR3 covers 17 residues. DNA of the CDR3: TGCGCCAGCAGCCAAGAGACGACAGGGAAAGGCTCCAATGAGCAGTTCTTC. Protein: CASSQETTGKGSNEQFF.

The chain employs TRBV28 and TRBJ1-5; TRBD1 is a possible D gene (6 bases). In germline, CDR1 is MDHEN, CDR2 SYDVKM. The CDR3 extends over 14 amino acids. V dropped 3 bases and J dropped 7 bases, with 13 bases sitting between them. The CDR3 coding sequence is TGTGCCAGCAGTTTTAGAGGGGGACGCCAGCCCCAGCATTTT. Translation: CASSFRGGRQPQHF.

This chain links TRBV25-1 with TRBJ1-6, with a possible D match to TRBD1 (5 bases). V gave up 1 base and J gave up 3 bases, with 10 bases separating them. CDR1 is MGHDK and CDR2 is SYGVNS in the germline V gene. There are 16 residues in the CDR3. CDR3: CASSEFDSSYNSPLHF. In nucleotides, the CDR3 is TGTGCCAGCAGTGAATTTGACAGTAGCTATAATTCACCCCTCCACTTT.

The chain employs TRBV7-2 and TRBJ1-2; D gene ambiguous. Germline V lookup: CDR1 SGHTA, CDR2 FQGNSA. The germline V and J ends were trimmed by 6 bases and 7 bases, with 12 bases remaining between them. The CDR3 loop spans 12 amino acids. Here the CDR3 reads CASRAVDPGYTF. In DNA form, the CDR3 reads TGTGCCAGCAGGGCGGTAGATCCTGGCTACACCTTC.

V usage is TRBV6-2 or TRBV6-3 and J usage is TRBJ1-2; tentatively, D is TRBD1 (5 bases). The length of the CDR3 is 16 residues. V gave up 0 bases and J gave up 8 bases, with 19 bases separating them. CDR1 and CDR2 from the germline V gene are MNHEY and SVGEGT. CDR3 sequence: CASSYSRQLDRRGYTF. The CDR3 DNA is TGTGCCAGCAGTTACTCGAGACAGCTGGATAGGCGAGGCTACACCTTC.